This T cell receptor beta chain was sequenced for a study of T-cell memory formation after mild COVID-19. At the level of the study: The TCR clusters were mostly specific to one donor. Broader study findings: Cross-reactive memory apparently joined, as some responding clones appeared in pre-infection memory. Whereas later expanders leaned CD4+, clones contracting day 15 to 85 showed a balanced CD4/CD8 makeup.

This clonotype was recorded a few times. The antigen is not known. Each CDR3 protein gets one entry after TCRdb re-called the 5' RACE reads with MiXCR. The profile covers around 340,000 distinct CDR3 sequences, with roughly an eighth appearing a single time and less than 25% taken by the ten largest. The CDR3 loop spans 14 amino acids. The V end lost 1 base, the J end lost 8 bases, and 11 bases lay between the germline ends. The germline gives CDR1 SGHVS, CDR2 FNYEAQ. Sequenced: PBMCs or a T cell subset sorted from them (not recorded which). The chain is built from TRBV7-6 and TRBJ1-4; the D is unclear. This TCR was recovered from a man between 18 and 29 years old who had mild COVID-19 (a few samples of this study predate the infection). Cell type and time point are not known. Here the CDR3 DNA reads TGTGCCAGCAGCTTAGGGACCTACCCCGAAAAACTGTTTTTT. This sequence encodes CASSLGTYPEKLFF.